These T cell receptor beta chains were read from a single sample in a study of T cell clones after liver transplantation. The assay was immunoSEQ multiplex PCR, and TCRdb's table has in-frame clones only and misses some. The sample consists of about 99,000 clones, 75% to 90% of them appearing once. The input for sequencing was CD4+ T cells from blood, taken before liver transplant. These receptor sequences come from a human donor who received a liver transplant. CDR3s include the opening cysteine and the closing phenylalanine or tryptophan. A D gene is named only where the DNA matches it firmly. Clone sizes are given selectively: once, few, many, or a class where the clone is expanded.

clone_size j_call d_call v_call cdr3_nt cdr3_aa
many TRBJ1-5 TRBD1 TRBV30 TGTGCCTGGACGACAGGGGGTTTGGGCAATCAGCCCCAGCATTTT CAWTTGGLGNQPQHF
. TRBJ2-3 . TRBV6-5 TGTGCCAGCAGTTCCCCTCGGTCGGCTGCAGATACGCAGTATTTT CASSSPRSAADTQYF
. TRBJ2-5 . TRBV2 TGTGCCAGCATAAGGGCGACCCAAGAGACCCAGTACTTC CASIRATQETQYF
. TRBJ1-4 . TRBV7-8 TGTGCCAGCAGCTTCTCCCTTCGCGGTGCAACTAATGAAAAACTGTTTTTT CASSFSLRGATNEKLFF
. TRBJ2-3 . TRBV7-8 TGTGCCAGCAAAGCAGATACGCAGTATTTT CASKADTQYF
. TRBJ2-1 TRBD2 TRBV7-9 TGTGCCAGCAGCCCCGAGGGGCTAGCGGGAAAGAATGAGCAGTTCTTC CASSPEGLAGKNEQFF
. TRBJ2-3 TRBD2 TRBV7-6 TGTGCCAGCAGCTTGGGACTAGCGGGAGGTGCAGATACGCAGTATTTT CASSLGLAGGADTQYF
. TRBJ1-5 TRBD1 TRBV30 TGTGCCTGGAGTGGAGGTCAGGGGGCCTTTCAGCCCCAGCATTTT CAWSGGQGAFQPQHF
once TRBJ1-2 . TRBV5-1 TGCGCCAGCAGCTTGAATTGGGGGTCTCGAGGGGATGGCTACACCTTC CASSLNWGSRGDGYTF
. TRBJ1-4 . TRBV28 TGTGCCAGCAGTCCGGTAGGGAGGGGTAATGAAAAACTGTTTTTT CASSPVGRGNEKLFF
once TRBJ2-1 TRBD2 TRBV7-9 TGTGCCAGCAGCTTAGTGGTCGGGCGGGAGGGCCGTAATGAGCAGTTCTTC CASSLVVGREGRNEQFF
. TRBJ1-3 TRBD1 TRBV18 TGTGCCAGCTCACCGGGACAGTCCTCTGGAAACACCATATATTTT CASSPGQSSGNTIYF
. TRBJ2-5 . TRBV7-6 TGTGCCAGCAGATTCACTACTACGGGCCAGACCCAGTACTTC CASRFTTTGQTQYF
. TRBJ2-7 . TRBV11-2 TGTGCCAGCAGCTTAAGAGCGGTCTCCTACGAGCAGTACTTC CASSLRAVSYEQYF
once TRBJ1-1 . TRBV10-3 TGTGCCATCAGTGATTTCTACACTGAAGCTTTCTTT CAISDFYTEAFF
. TRBJ2-7 . TRBV5-1 TGCGCCAGCAGCTTGTTGACGGGGGCCACCTACGAGCAGTACTTC CASSLLTGATYEQYF